The following is a T cell receptor (beta chain) sequence with its context. The sample comes from a study of cytomegalovirus exposure and HLA in healthy donors. Germline-derived CDR1 and CDR2 are MNHEY and SVGAGI. The CDR3 extends over 14 amino acids. After removal of 6 bases from V and 3 bases from J, the junction contained 5 bases not matched to a gene. The PCR contained 60 Vbeta and 13 Jbeta primers. Using immunoSEQ multiplex PCR, the repertoire was profiled, and TCRdb retains in-frame clones only, with some absent. The data hold 90,000 to 110,000 clones, with about 76% observed a single time. The receptor was derived from a middle-aged man in good health and CMV-seronegative. Input material: PBMCs. This chain links TRBV6-5 with TRBJ1-3; 7 positions agree with TRBD1. CDR3 nucleotides: TGTGCCAGCAGCAGGGGGTTGTTTGGAAACACCATATATTTT. Residues: CASSRGLFGNTIYF.